The 2 T cell receptor beta chains in this list originate from one sample, sequenced in a study of shared clonotypes between healthy human individuals. The method was immunoSEQ multiplex PCR; TCRdb's version includes in-frame clones alone and lacks a portion of them. The sample includes about a million clones, 77% seen only once; the top ten take 0.89%. Specimen: memory CD4+ T cells from PBMCs. As to subset: CD45RA-negative fraction. These TCRs come from a man between 18 and 29 years old in good health. Some clones in this sample may be carry-over from other donors' samples.

The chain couples TRBV25-1 to TRBJ2-1; a weak D match, TRBD2 (5 bases). Germline loops: CDR1 MGHDK, CDR2 SYGVNS. This CDR3 is 13 amino acids long. V shed 3 bases and J shed 4 bases, with 7 bases lying between them. The CDR3 DNA sequence: TGTGCCAGCAGTGAGGACTTTTACAATGAGCAGTTCTTC. Translation gives CASSEDFYNEQFF. Full variable domain (outside the CDR3, taken from reference TRBV25-1 and TRBJ2-1): EADIYQTPRYLVIGTGKKITLECSQTMGHDKMYWYQQDPGMELHLIHYSYGVNSTEKGDLSSESTVSRIRTEHFPLTLESARPSHTSQYLCASSEDFYNEQFFGPGTRLTVL.

V and J are TRBV28 and TRBJ2-3, with 8 positions matching TRBD2. The CDR3 length is 16 residues. Germline V lookup: CDR1 MDHEN, CDR2 SYDVKM. V shed 7 bases, J shed 3 bases, and the junction held 12 bases outside the gene matches. The DNA for the CDR3 is TGTGCCAGCATTAACCCGGGGGGGCAGGGAACAGATACGCAGTATTTT. This gives the protein CASINPGGQGTDTQYF.